Listed here are 5 T cell receptor beta chains from one sample, sequenced in a study of blood T cell repertoires in COVID-19. Libraries were prepared by immunoSEQ multiplex PCR; TCRdb keeps only in-frame clonotypes and omits some of them. The sample holds more than 200,000 clones, roughly 87% seen once. The sample was PBMCs or T cells enriched from blood (not recorded which). The receptors come from a man younger than 45 in a cohort exposed to, infected with or recovered from COVID-19 (not recorded which).

The chain joins TRBV18 to TRBJ1-5; D remains ambiguous. Per the germline V gene, CDR1 is KGHSH and CDR2 is LQKENI. The CDR3 has 16 amino acids. V lost 2 bases, J lost 4 bases, and 15 bases lay in between. CDR3 DNA sequence: TGTGCCAGCTCACCAACGAAGGGAGGAGGGAATCAGCCCCAGCATTTT. Translating it yields CASSPTKGGGNQPQHF.

Only a few counts were recorded for this clone. V gene TRBV13 combines with J gene TRBJ2-7, with D possibly being TRBD1 (6 bases). Germline loops: CDR1 PRHDT, CDR2 FYEKMQ (reference sequence). The V gene lost 3 bases and the J gene lost 1 base, with 16 bases spanning the gap. The CDR3 spans 16 residues. The CDR3 reads CASSFGRDIISYEQYF. The CDR3 region has the DNA TGTGCCAGCAGCTTTGGAAGGGACATAATATCCTACGAGCAGTACTTC.

The CDR3 sequence is CASSVVAVSTDTQYF. CDR3 sequence (DNA): TGTGCCAGCAGCGTAGTAGCGGTTAGCACAGATACGCAGTATTTT. This rearrangement joins TRBV9 to TRBJ2-3; possibly TRBD2 for D (6 bases). With 0 bases removed from V and 0 bases from J, the gap between germline ends came to 8 bases. The CDR3 sequence is 15 residues long. The germline V gene has CDR1 SGDLS and CDR2 YYNGEE. Full variable domain (remainder filled in from reference TRBV9 and TRBJ2-3): DSGVTQTPKHLITATGQRVTLRCSPRSGDLSVYWYQQSLDQGLQFLIQYYNGEERAKGNILERFSAQQFPDLHSELNLSSLELGDSALYFCASSVVAVSTDTQYFGPGTRLTVL.

The chain is built from TRBV20-1 and TRBJ2-3; possibly TRBD2 for D (6 bases). This CDR3 region has 15 residues. Trimming took 3 bases from V and 1 from J, leaving 14 bases between them. Germline values: CDR1 DFQATT, CDR2 SNEGSKA (reference sequence). This CDR3 reads CSASNGGGGTDTQYF. The CDR3 coding sequence is TGCAGTGCTAGTAACGGGGGAGGTGGCACAGATACGCAGTATTTT.

The chain carries TRBV9 and TRBJ2-1, with 11 bases matching TRBD2. The ends lost 3 bases at V and 3 bases at J; junction bases unmatched: 5. The V gene's germline CDR1 is SGDLS and CDR2 YYNGEE. The CDR3 is 16 residues long. DNA of the CDR3: TGTGCCAGCAGCGACCCCCTAGCGGGAGGCTACAATGAGCAGTTCTTC. Its protein is CASSDPLAGGYNEQFF.